These 32 T cell receptor beta chains originate from one sample sequenced in a study of Ad26.COV2.S vaccination and SARS-CoV-2 variants. Data came from immunoSEQ multiplex PCR; TCRdb stores just in-frame clones and leaves some out. The sample yields some 420,000 clones, roughly 90% seen once. Treatment described: roughly 20 received Ad26.COV2.S at low or high dose, single or two shots; a few received placebo; per-sample allocation not given. Day 63 following the first vaccine or placebo injection was when the samples were taken. Here the sequenced sample was peripheral blood, taken in a trial of Ad26.COV2.S vaccine versus placebo. Receptors were obtained from a person between 18 and 65 years old who received the Ad26.COV2.S COVID-19 vaccine or a placebo.

CDR3 sequence: CANILGGAITGELFF. The CDR3 DNA reads TGCGCCAACATACTCGGAGGGGCGATCACCGGGGAGCTGTTTTTT. The chain uses TRBV10-1 and TRBJ2-2; tentative D call: TRBD2 (6 bases). The CDR3 has 15 residues. V dropped 10 bases and J dropped 4 bases, with 19 bases sitting between them. Germline values: CDR1 WNHNN, CDR2 SYGVQD (reference sequence).

The J gene is TRBJ1-2, the V gene TRBV28, with 10 bases fitting TRBD1. V lost 5 bases to trimming and J lost 5 bases; unmatched junction nucleotides: 5. The CDR3 consists of 14 residues. The germline CDR1 and CDR2 sequences are MDHEN and SYDVKM. CDR3 nucleotide sequence: TGTGCCAGCAGTCACCGGGGACAGGGGTATGGCTACACCTTC. Translating gives CASSHRGQGYGYTF.

V is TRBV7-2 and J is TRBJ2-1; 11 bases line up with TRBD2. The germline CDR1 and CDR2 sequences are SGHTA and FQGNSA. Germline trimming cut 5 bases from V and 6 bases from J; bases unmatched to any gene: 6. The CDR3 has 15 residues. In nucleotides, the CDR3 is TGTGCCAGCAGCATTAGCGGGGGGGCCCGCAATGAGCAGTTCTTC. It specifies CASSISGGARNEQFF.

The V call is TRBV19, the J call TRBJ1-1; D may be TRBD1 (6 bases). CDR3 size: 15 residues. Trimming removed 3 bases at V and 6 bases at J, with 17 bases between. CDR1 and CDR2 (germline): LNHDA, SQIVND (reference sequence). The CDR3 loop reads CASSMSGTSYAEAFF. The CDR3 DNA is TGTGCCAGTAGTATGTCGGGGACATCGTACGCTGAAGCTTTCTTT.

This chain links TRBV12-5 with TRBJ2-7, with D perhaps TRBD2 (7 bases). Between the trimmed V and J ends, which lost 7 bases and 6 bases, there was a span of 19 bases. The CDR3 spans 14 residues. Germline V gene sequence: CDR1 LGHNT, CDR2 FRNRAP. In DNA form, the CDR3 reads TGTGCTAGTGCCCTCTCCACAGGGAGGGCCGAGCAGTACTTC. Protein product: CASALSTGRAEQYF. Drawing the rest from reference TRBV12-5 and TRBJ2-7, the complete variable domain is DARVTQTPRHKVTEMGQEVTMRCQPILGHNTVFWYRQTMMQGLELLAYFRNRAPLDDSGMPKDRFSAEMPDATLATLKIQPSEPRDSAVYFCASALSTGRAEQYFGPGTRLTVT.

The V and J genes are TRBV3-1 (or the pseudogene TRBV3-2) and TRBJ1-2; D is perhaps TRBD1 (6 bases). V was cut by 4 bases and J by 7 bases, with 13 bases left in between. Germline CDR1 and CDR2: LGHDT and YNNKEL (reference sequence). This CDR3 spans 13 amino acids. This CDR3 is CASSRSAGAGYTF. The CDR3, as DNA: TGTGCCAGCAGCCGGTCGGCAGGGGCTGGCTACACCTTC.

The V call is TRBV10-1, the J call TRBJ2-5; D not certain. Trimming cost V 8 bases and J 5 bases, with 15 bases left between them. Germline-derived CDR1 and CDR2 are WNHNN and SYGVQD (reference sequence). The CDR3 is made up of 13 amino acids. CDR3 in amino acids: CASALGYSETQYF. The CDR3 DNA reads as TGCGCCAGCGCCCTGGGGTATTCGGAGACCCAGTACTTC.

V gene TRBV5-8 combines with J gene TRBJ2-1; D remains ambiguous. Germline-derived CDR1 and CDR2 are SGHTS and YDEGEE. The CDR3 extends over 13 amino acids. V shed 2 bases and J shed 5 bases, with 8 bases lying between them. The CDR3 region is CASSFVSNNEQFF. The DNA of the CDR3 is TGTGCCAGCAGCTTCGTATCTAACAATGAGCAGTTCTTC.

The chain recombines TRBV30 with TRBJ2-7; TRBD1 matches 8 bases. After removal of 1 base from V and 5 bases from J, the junction contained 13 bases not matched to a gene. In germline, CDR1 is GTSNPN, CDR2 SVGIG (reference sequence). The CDR3 is 16 amino acids. CDR3 nucleotides: TGTGCCTGGAGTGGGGGCCCTAGGACAGGGTCTGACGAGCAGTACTTC. Amino acid sequence: CAWSGGPRTGSDEQYF.

V usage is TRBV7-8 and J usage is TRBJ2-3; 11 bases map to TRBD2. The CDR3 is made up of 18 amino acids. Germline values: CDR1 SGHVS, CDR2 FQNEAQ. V dropped 4 bases and J dropped 2; count of bases not matched to a gene: 11. CDR3 DNA sequence: TGTGCCAGCAGCTCAGCCCGGGCTAGCGGGGGGACCACAGATACGCAGTATTTT. This sequence encodes CASSSARASGGTTDTQYF.

The chain combines TRBV7-2 with TRBJ2-7, with D unresolved. The CDR3 extends over 13 amino acids. The V end lost 1 base, the J end lost 4 bases, and 8 bases lay between the germline ends. Per germline, CDR1 SGHTA and CDR2 FQGNSA. For the CDR3, the DNA is TGTGCCAGCAGCTTAGTTAGTGGATACGAGCAGTACTTC. It specifies CASSLVSGYEQYF.

The chain carries TRBV9 and TRBJ2-1; 8 bases agree with TRBD1. The CDR3 spans 14 residues. CDR1 is SGDLS, CDR2 YYNGEE, per germline. J gave up 7 bases and V 4 bases, and 7 bases lay outside the gene matches. The DNA of the CDR3 is TGTGCCAGCAGCCCGCGGACAGGGTGGAATGAGCAGTTCTTC. This sequence encodes CASSPRTGWNEQFF.

For this clone: Other nucleotide sequences in the sample specify the same CDR3. CDR3 coding DNA: TGTGCCAGCAGTTGGCAGGGGCCGGATACGCAGTATTTT. It specifies CASSWQGPDTQYF. V gene TRBV2 combines with J gene TRBJ2-3; D is possibly TRBD1 (6 bases). Germline-derived CDR1 and CDR2 are SNHLY and FYNNEI. V lost 5 bases and J lost 6, with 12 bases in between. There are 13 residues in the CDR3.

The rearrangement links TRBV5-1 to TRBJ2-3; D gene unclear. V lost 0 bases, J lost 2 bases, and 7 bases lay in between. The length of the CDR3 is 14 residues. The germline V gene encodes CDR1 SGHRS and CDR2 YFSETQ. As DNA, the CDR3 is TGCGCCAGCAGCTTGGATCTGACCACAGATACGCAGTATTTT. Its translation: CASSLDLTTDTQYF.

The chain uses TRBV6-5 and TRBJ1-1, with TRBD1 as a possible D gene (5 bases). Trimming removed 2 bases at V and 6 bases at J, with 10 bases between. Germline lookup yields CDR1 MNHEY and CDR2 SVGAGI. This CDR3 is 13 amino acids long. Written as DNA, the CDR3 is TGTGCCAGCAGTTACGGGGGGTGGGCTGAAGCTTTCTTT. It encodes CASSYGGWAEAFF.

The sample holds one count of this clone. The V and J genes are TRBV5-4 and TRBJ2-1; weak D call: TRBD2 (6 bases). The CDR3 covers 16 residues. Trimming took 6 bases from V and 8 from J, leaving 24 bases between them. Germline V gene sequence: CDR1 SGHNT, CDR2 YYREEE (reference sequence). Written as DNA, the CDR3 is TGTGCCAGCAAAGGGCGGGGCCCCGATAAACTGGATGAGCAGTTCTTC. Residues: CASKGRGPDKLDEQFF.

The chain couples TRBV4-3 to TRBJ2-2; the match to TRBD2 covers 15 bases. Germline loops: CDR1 LGHNA, CDR2 YSLEER. The ends lost 4 bases at V and 6 bases at J; junction bases unmatched: 12. The CDR3 contains 19 residues. In DNA form, the CDR3 reads TGCGCCAGCAGCCGGACTGCCACTGGACTAGCGGGGGGGCCCGGGGAGCTGTTTTTT. Translated, it gives CASSRTATGLAGGPGELFF.

The chain has TRBV11-2 and TRBJ1-2; D remains unclear. V dropped 1 base and J dropped 5 bases, with 14 bases sitting between them. The CDR3 sequence is 15 residues long. Germline loops: CDR1 SGHAT, CDR2 FQNNGV. This chain's CDR3 is CASSLARSGEYGYTF. CDR3 nucleotide sequence: TGTGCCAGCAGCTTAGCCCGATCGGGCGAATATGGCTACACCTTC.

The gene calls are TRBV6-5 and TRBJ1-3; no clear D gene. Germline V gene data show CDR1 as MNHEY and CDR2 as SVGAGI. Trimming pared 4 bases from V and 0 bases from J, leaving 7 bases between. This CDR3 spans 14 amino acids. CDR3 in DNA: TGTGCCAGCAGTTCGAACCGCTCTGGAAACACCATATATTTT. Its protein product is CASSSNRSGNTIYF.

This chain uses TRBV4-3 with TRBJ2-6; 7 bases fit TRBD1. CDR1 is LGHNA, CDR2 YSLEER, per germline. This CDR3 has 18 amino acids. J was trimmed by 0 bases and V by 1 base; bases with no gene match: 6. CDR3 sequence reads: CASSQGGTESSGANVLTF. CDR3 sequence (DNA): TGCGCCAGCAGCCAAGGGGGGACAGAGAGCTCTGGGGCCAACGTCCTGACTTTC.

The chain carries TRBV29-1 and TRBJ2-5; D could derive from TRBD1 or TRBD2 (5 bases each). CDR3 length: 16 residues. Germline V gene sequence: CDR1 SQVTM, CDR2 ANQGSEA. V lost 0 bases to trimming and J lost 5 bases, with 19 bases between them. In DNA, the CDR3 is TGCAGCGTTGAAGATAGGAAGGGACCCCAATTGGAGACCCAGTACTTC. It is translated as CSVEDRKGPQLETQYF. Full variable domain (rest looked up from reference TRBV29-1 and TRBJ2-5): SAVISQKPSRDICQRGTSLTIQCQVDSQVTMMFWYRQQPGQSLTLIATANQGSEATYESGFVIDKFPISRPNLTFSTLTVSNMSPEDSSIYLCSVEDRKGPQLETQYFGPGTRLLVL.

The chain has TRBV30 and TRBJ1-4, with a tentative D call TRBD1 (5 bases). The CDR3 has 16 residues. Trimming took 0 bases from V and 0 from J, leaving 11 bases between them. Germline CDR1 is GTSNPN and CDR2 is SVGIG (reference sequence). CDR3 nucleotide sequence: TGTGCCTGGAGTGTAGGTGGGGCTCCAACTAATGAAAAACTGTTTTTT. Amino acid sequence: CAWSVGGAPTNEKLFF.

This sequence joins TRBV7-6 and TRBJ1-3, with a possible D match to TRBD1 (5 bases). Germline V CDR1 and CDR2: SGHVS, FNYEAQ. Trimming shortened V by 4 bases and J by 1 base, and 8 bases separated the two germline ends. CDR3 size: 14 residues. CDR3 DNA: TGTGCCAGCAGCTCGACAGTTTCTGGAAACACCATATATTTT. Its translation: CASSSTVSGNTIYF.

This chain joins TRBV6-5 and TRBJ2-3; D not certain. Trimming cost V 5 bases and J 6 bases, with 9 bases left between them. Germline values: CDR1 MNHEY, CDR2 SVGAGI. The CDR3 sequence is 12 residues long. DNA of the CDR3: TGTGCCAGCAGTCCACCTTGGGATACGCAGTATTTT. This codes for CASSPPWDTQYF.

The genes are TRBV5-1 and TRBJ1-6, with D possibly being TRBD1 (5 bases). Trimming removed 0 bases from V and 8 bases from J, with 9 bases in between. Germline-derived CDR1 and CDR2 are SGHRS and YFSETQ. This CDR3 has 14 residues. CDR3 nucleotides: TGCGCCAGCAGCTTGGGAGGGACGGATTCACCCCTCCACTTT. Translated: CASSLGGTDSPLHF.

The chain uses TRBV11-2 and TRBJ2-7, with TRBD2 as a possible D gene (5 bases). Trimming took off 4 bases at V and 6 bases at J, with 10 bases between the two ends. CDR1 and CDR2 (germline): SGHAT, FQNNGV. CDR3 length equals 12 residues. In DNA, the CDR3 is TGTGCCAGCAGCTCGCACGGGATCGAGCAGTACTTC. This gives the protein CASSSHGIEQYF. The full variable domain, its missing parts supplied by reference TRBV11-2 and TRBJ2-7, is EAGVAQSPRYKIIEKRQSVAFWCNPISGHATLYWYQQILGQGPKLLIQFQNNGVVDDSQLPKDRFSAERLKGVDSTLKIQPAKLEDSAVYLCASSSHGIEQYFGPGTRLTVT.

The chain combines TRBV5-1 with TRBJ2-7; D may be TRBD2 (5 bases). The germline V and J ends were trimmed by 4 bases and 5 bases, with 13 bases remaining between them. The length of the CDR3 is 13 residues. CDR1 and CDR2 (germline): SGHRS, YFSETQ. CDR3 DNA sequence: TGCGCCAGCAGCCCTAACCTGGGAGACGAGCAGTACTTC. Translated, it gives CASSPNLGDEQYF.

The J gene is TRBJ2-2, the V gene TRBV4-3; unclear D gene. The ends were cut back, 4 bases at V and 0 bases at J, with 6 bases in the middle. The CDR3 length is 14 residues. Germline V gene sequence: CDR1 LGHNA, CDR2 YSLEER. This CDR3 reads CASSRLSNTGELFF. In nucleotides, the CDR3 is TGCGCCAGCAGCCGTCTGTCGAACACCGGGGAGCTGTTTTTT.

V and J are TRBV30 and TRBJ2-2, with D unclear. Germline V lookup: CDR1 GTSNPN, CDR2 SVGIG (reference sequence). Trimming removed 1 base at V and 6 bases at J, with 6 bases between. The CDR3 extends over 12 amino acids. The CDR3 loop is CAWSGRPGELFF. The DNA of the CDR3 is TGTGCCTGGAGTGGACGTCCCGGGGAGCTGTTTTTT.

This clone was seen a handful of times. The V and J genes are TRBV5-5 and TRBJ1-5; D possibly corresponds to TRBD1 (5 bases). The CDR3 has 15 amino acids. CDR1 SGHKS and CDR2 YYEKEE come from the germline V gene (reference sequence). The V and J ends lost 0 bases and 4 bases respectively, with 11 bases between them. In DNA, the CDR3 is TGTGCCAGCAGCTTGGGGCTGGGGACGAATCAGCCCCAGCATTTT. This sequence encodes CASSLGLGTNQPQHF.

This chain joins TRBV6-1 and TRBJ2-2; D is possibly TRBD2 (5 bases). The CDR3 runs to 11 residues. Germline V gene sequence: CDR1 MNHNS, CDR2 SASEGT. V was clipped by 9 bases and J by 6 bases, with 8 bases between them. The CDR3 here is CASSEAGELFF. Written as DNA, the CDR3 is TGTGCCAGTAGCGAAGCCGGGGAGCTGTTTTTT.

The rearrangement uses TRBV4-2 and TRBJ1-4, with D hard to call. The V gene's germline CDR1 is LGHNA and CDR2 YNFKEQ. The CDR3 contains 16 residues. V was clipped by 3 bases and J by 8 bases, with 19 bases between them. The CDR3 bases are TGTGCCAGCAGCCACGAATTGCCGGAGAGAGGGGAAAAACTGTTTTTT. As protein: CASSHELPERGEKLFF.